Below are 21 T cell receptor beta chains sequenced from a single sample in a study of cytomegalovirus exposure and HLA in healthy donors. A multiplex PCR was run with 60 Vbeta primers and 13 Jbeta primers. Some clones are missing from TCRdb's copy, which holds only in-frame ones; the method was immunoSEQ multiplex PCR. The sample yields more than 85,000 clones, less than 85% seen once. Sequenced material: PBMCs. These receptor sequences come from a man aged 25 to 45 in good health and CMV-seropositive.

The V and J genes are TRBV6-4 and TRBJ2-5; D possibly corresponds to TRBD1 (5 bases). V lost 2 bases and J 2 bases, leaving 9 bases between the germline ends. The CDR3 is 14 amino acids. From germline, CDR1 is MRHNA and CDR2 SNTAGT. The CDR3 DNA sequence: TGTGCCAGCAGTGACGGGGCGGAACAAGAGACCCAGTACTTC. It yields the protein CASSDGAEQETQYF.

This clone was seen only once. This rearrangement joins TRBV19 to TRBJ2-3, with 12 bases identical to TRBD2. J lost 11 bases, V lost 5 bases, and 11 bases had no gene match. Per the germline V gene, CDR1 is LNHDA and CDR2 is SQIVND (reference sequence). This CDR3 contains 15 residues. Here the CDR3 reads CASSSGTSGRGRQYF. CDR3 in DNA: TGTGCCAGTAGTTCCGGGACTAGCGGGCGTGGGAGGCAGTATTTT.

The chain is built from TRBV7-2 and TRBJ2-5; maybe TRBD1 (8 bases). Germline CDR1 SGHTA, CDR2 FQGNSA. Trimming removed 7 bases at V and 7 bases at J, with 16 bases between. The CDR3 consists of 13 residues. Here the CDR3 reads CASTSTGEGTQYF. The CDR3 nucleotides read TGTGCCAGCACCTCGACAGGGGAGGGGACCCAGTACTTC.

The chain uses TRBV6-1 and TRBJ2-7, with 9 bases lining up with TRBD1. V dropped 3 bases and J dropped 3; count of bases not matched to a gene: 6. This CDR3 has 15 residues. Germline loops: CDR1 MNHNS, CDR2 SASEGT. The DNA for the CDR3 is TGTGCCAGCAGTGATTACAGGGGGCCCTACTACGAGCAGTACTTC. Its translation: CASSDYRGPYYEQYF.

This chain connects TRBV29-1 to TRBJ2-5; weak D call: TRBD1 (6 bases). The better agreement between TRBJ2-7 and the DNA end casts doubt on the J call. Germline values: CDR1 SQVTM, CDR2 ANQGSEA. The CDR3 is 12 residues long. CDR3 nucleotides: TGCAGCGTTGAAAACAGGGACTACGAGCAGTACTTC. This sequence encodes CSVENRDYEQYF.

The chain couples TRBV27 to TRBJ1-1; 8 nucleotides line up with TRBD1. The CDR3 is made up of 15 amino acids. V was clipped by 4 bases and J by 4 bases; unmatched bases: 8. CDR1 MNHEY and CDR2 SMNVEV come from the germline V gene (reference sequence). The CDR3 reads CASSSPTGGRTEAFF. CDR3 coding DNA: TGTGCCAGCAGTTCCCCCACAGGGGGACGCACTGAAGCTTTCTTT.

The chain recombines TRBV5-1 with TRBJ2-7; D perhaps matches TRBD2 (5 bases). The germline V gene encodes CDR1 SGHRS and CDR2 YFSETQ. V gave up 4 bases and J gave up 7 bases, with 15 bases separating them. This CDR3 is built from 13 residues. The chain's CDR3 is CASSPLGVREQYF. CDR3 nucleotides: TGCGCCAGCAGCCCCCTCGGGGTTAGGGAGCAGTACTTC.

The CDR3 region is CASSLDGGGRETQYF. CDR3 in DNA: TGTGCCAGCAGCCTAGATGGGGGGGGCCGAGAGACCCAGTACTTC. This rearrangement joins TRBV7-2 to TRBJ2-5, with D possibly being TRBD2 (7 bases). The germline V gene encodes CDR1 SGHTA and CDR2 FQGNSA. The CDR3 length is 15 residues. The V end lost 5 bases, the J end lost 4 bases, and 17 bases lay between the germline ends.

Here the CDR3 reads CASSPMGPPAGEKLFF. The CDR3 coding sequence is TGTGCCAGCTCACCGATGGGGCCCCCAGCGGGTGAAAAACTGTTTTTT. The chain combines TRBV18 with TRBJ1-4, with a weak D call TRBD1 (5 bases). Trimming took 3 bases from V and 7 from J, leaving 18 bases between them. The germline V gene encodes CDR1 KGHSH and CDR2 LQKENI. This CDR3 has 16 amino acids.

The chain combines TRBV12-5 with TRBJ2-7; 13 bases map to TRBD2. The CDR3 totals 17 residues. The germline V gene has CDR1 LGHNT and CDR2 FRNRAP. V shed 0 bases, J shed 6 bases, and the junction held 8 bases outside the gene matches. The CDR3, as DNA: TGTGCTAGTGGTTTGGTACGGGGACTAGCGGGGACGGGCGAGCAGTACTTC. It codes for CASGLVRGLAGTGEQYF.

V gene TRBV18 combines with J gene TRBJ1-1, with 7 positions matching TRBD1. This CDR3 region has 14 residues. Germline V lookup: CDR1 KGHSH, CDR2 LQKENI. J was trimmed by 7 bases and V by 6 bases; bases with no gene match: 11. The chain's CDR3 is CASSPATGIGEAFF. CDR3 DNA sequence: TGTGCCAGCTCGCCCGCGACAGGGATCGGTGAAGCTTTCTTT.

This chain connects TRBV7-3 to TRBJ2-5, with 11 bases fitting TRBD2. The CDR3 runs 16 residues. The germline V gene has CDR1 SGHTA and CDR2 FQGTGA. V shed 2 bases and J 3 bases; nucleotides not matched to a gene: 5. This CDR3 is CASSLGVAGGEETQYF. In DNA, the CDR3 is TGTGCCAGCAGCTTAGGAGTAGCGGGGGGGGAAGAGACCCAGTACTTC.

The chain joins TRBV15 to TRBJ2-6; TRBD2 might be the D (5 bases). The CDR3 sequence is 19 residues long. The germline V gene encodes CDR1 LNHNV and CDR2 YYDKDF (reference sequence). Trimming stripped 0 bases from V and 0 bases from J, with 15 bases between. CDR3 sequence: CATSRDPEATSSGANVLTF. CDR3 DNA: TGTGCCACCAGCAGAGATCCGGAGGCCACGAGCTCTGGGGCCAACGTCCTGACTTTC.

CDR3 loop: CASRRTGAWARWGTEAFF. CDR3 DNA: TGTGCCAGCAGGCGGACAGGGGCTTGGGCGCGTTGGGGCACTGAAGCTTTCTTT. The rearrangement links TRBV25-1 to TRBJ1-1, with TRBD1 matching 9 bases. The J segment lost 4 bases and the V segment lost 6 bases, leaving 18 bases of the junction unmatched. Germline-derived CDR1 and CDR2 are MGHDK and SYGVNS. This CDR3 spans 18 amino acids. Combining the CDR3 with reference TRBV25-1 and TRBJ1-1 gives the whole variable domain EADIYQTPRYLVIGTGKKITLECSQTMGHDKMYWYQQDPGMELHLIHYSYGVNSTEKGDLSSESTVSRIRTEHFPLTLESARPSHTSQYLCASRRTGAWARWGTEAFFGQGTRLTVV.

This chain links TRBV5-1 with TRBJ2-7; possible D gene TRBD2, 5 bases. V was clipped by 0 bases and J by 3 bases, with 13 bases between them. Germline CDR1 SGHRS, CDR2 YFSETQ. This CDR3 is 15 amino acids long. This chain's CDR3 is CASSLDTLGDYEQYF. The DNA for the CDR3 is TGCGCCAGCAGCTTGGACACCCTCGGGGACTACGAGCAGTACTTC.

CDR3 region: CASSLADRGGYEQYF. In DNA, the CDR3 is TGTGCCAGCAGCTTGGCGGACCGCGGAGGCTACGAGCAGTACTTC. This chain links TRBV5-4 with TRBJ2-7; D is possibly TRBD2 (5 bases). The V gene lost 0 bases and the J gene lost 3 bases, with 13 bases spanning the gap. CDR3 length equals 15 residues. Germline V CDR1 and CDR2: SGHNT, YYREEE (reference sequence).

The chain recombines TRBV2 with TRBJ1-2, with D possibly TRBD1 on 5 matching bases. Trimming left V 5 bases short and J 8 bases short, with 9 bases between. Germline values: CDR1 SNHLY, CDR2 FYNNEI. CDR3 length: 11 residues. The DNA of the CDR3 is TGTGCCAGCAGTTACACAGGAGGCTACACCTTC. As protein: CASSYTGGYTF.

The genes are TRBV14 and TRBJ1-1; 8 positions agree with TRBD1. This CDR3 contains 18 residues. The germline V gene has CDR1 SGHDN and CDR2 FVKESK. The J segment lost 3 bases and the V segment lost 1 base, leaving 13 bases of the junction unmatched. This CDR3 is CASSQGVPWTGPYTEAFF. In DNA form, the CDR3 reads TGTGCCAGCAGCCAAGGGGTTCCGTGGACAGGGCCGTACACTGAAGCTTTCTTT.

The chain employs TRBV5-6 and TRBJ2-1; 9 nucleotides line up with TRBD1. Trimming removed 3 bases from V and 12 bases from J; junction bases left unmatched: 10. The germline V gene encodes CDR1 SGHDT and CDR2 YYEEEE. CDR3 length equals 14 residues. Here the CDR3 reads CASSWGVDRGAQFF. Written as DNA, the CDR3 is TGTGCCAGCAGCTGGGGGGTGGACAGGGGAGCGCAGTTCTTC. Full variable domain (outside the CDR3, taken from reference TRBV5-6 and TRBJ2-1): DAGVTQSPTHLIKTRGQQVTLRCSPKSGHDTVSWYQQALGQGPQFIFQYYEEEERQRGNFPDRFSGHQFPNYSSELNVNALLLGDSALYLCASSWGVDRGAQFFGPGTRLTVL.

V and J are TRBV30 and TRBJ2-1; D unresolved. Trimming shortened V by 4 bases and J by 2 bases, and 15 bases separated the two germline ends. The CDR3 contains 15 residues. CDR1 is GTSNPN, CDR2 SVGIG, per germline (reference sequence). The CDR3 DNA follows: TGTGCCTGGACCCCCGAGTCAAAGCCCTACAATGAGCAGTTCTTC. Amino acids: CAWTPESKPYNEQFF.

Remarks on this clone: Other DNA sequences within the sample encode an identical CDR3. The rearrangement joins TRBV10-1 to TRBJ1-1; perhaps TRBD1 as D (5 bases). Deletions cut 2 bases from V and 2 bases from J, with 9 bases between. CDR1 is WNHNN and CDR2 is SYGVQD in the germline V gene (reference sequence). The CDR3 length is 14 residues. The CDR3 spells CASSERQGNTEAFF. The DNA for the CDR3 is TGCGCCAGCAGTGAGCGGCAGGGTAACACTGAAGCTTTCTTT.